The following is a T cell receptor (beta chain) sequence with its context. No cognate antigen has been identified for it. The record has no base qualities; no much larger clone is one base away. V is pruned by 5 bases and J by 3 bases, leaving 8 bases of the junction without a gene match. Reading the germline V gene (reference sequence) gives CDR1 MNHNY and CDR2 SVGAGI. The cysteine opens and the phenylalanine closes a CDR3 of 15 amino acids. Just the 45-base CDR3 DNA is kept, in frame starting at base 1. This specimen belongs to a study of cytomegalovirus exposure and HLA in healthy donors (dated by TCRdb to 2016 to 2017). With regard to the full study: According to an earlier analysis of several hundred of the donors, roughly 180 million T cells yielded roughly 110 million unique TCR beta sequences and approximately 300 Gb of sequence data. A separate validation cohort of roughly 130 different subjects was used in addition to the 666-subject first cohort. Donor age, sex, ethnicity and CMV serostatus were compiled together with the repertoire data. The number of typed donors differed by locus: about 620-640 for A, B, C, DRB1 and DQB1; 522 for DQA1; over 600 for DPA1; and about 450 for DPB1. Genome-wide SNP genotypes for about 55% of the 666 donors were used in a later genetic analysis, which treated that subset as a discovery cohort. Rather than using new phenotypic data, the later analysis identified candidate immune exposures from TCR beta sequences and from how often those sequences occurred across donors. Because of strong linkage in the cohort, 5 or 6 DR-DQ haplotypes were treated as single units for association and clustering. All discovery cohort repertoires had been generated on a single sequencing platform. The study aimed to test whether cataloging public T cell receptors could reveal signatures of past pathogen exposure. Of the 350 to 450 genotyped donors, over 80% were placed in the genetic ancestry cluster associated with self-reported Caucasian donors. The study combined high-throughput TCR immunosequencing, statistical association of individual TCRs with disease status, and machine learning to predict cytomegalovirus infection status. An earlier analysis of around 580 of the donors used high-throughput TCR beta sequencing to judge whether each TCR beta V gene segment behaved as functional or pseudogenic. Among some 410 genotyped donors of the cohort, an average of approximately 240,000 unique TCR beta nucleotide sequences was sequenced per donor, of which about 20% were non-productive. In a later analysis, previously published TCR beta repertoires from 600 to 850 donors were re-analyzed and high-resolution HLA genotyping was added so that TCR occurrence patterns could be studied. Using immunosequencing, the study profiled T cell repertoires from about 620 subjects and related those repertoires to cytomegalovirus serostatus. HLA typing included class I and class II loci at four-digit resolution. Roughly 300 gigabases of sequencing data and 70 million to 100 million unique TCR sequences made up an early release that covered several hundred HLA-typed donors. What the research found in general, with its limitations: Across donors, most TCR sequences were observed very rarely, whereas some public TCRs were present in many individuals. V-gene and J-gene trimming of TCR beta chains was associated with a missense DCLRE1C variant in a later genetic analysis, and the association was replicated in an independent cohort. According to a later analysis, most CMV-associated TCR beta chains appeared to be HLA-restricted, and the HLA associations seemed to be driven largely by CMV exposure. A cluster of highly shared sequence variants was judged likely to be a technical artifact of the sequencing pipeline. The authors suggested that the approach could potentially be extended to other disease states and immunological phenotypes. Immune exposure information for the cohort was limited to CMV serostatus. In vitro tests confirmed that a few of the cytomegalovirus-associated TCR beta chains recognize cytomegalovirus antigens. This cohort had only TCR beta chains sequenced, and the lack of alpha or paired-chain data limited which features could be detected. Roughly uniform sequencing depth across donors was assumed in presence/absence analyses, although this assumption may not hold. The study listed over 150 TCR beta chains as associated with cytomegalovirus. When HLA alleles, especially DR and DQ, strongly co-occurred, attributing TCR associations to individual alleles was difficult. Cytomegalovirus status was reported to be diagnosed by the classifier with high specificity and sensitivity in both the original and validation cohorts. A later genetic analysis reported fewer N-insertions in productive TCRs among donors in an Asian-associated ancestry cluster than the roughly 700-donor mean. A further reported finding was that TCR beta sequences accurately predicted the HLA-A and HLA-B alleles for most subjects in the first cohort. A later analysis reported that several top co-occurrence clusters appeared linked to parvovirus B19, influenza, CMV and Epstein-Barr virus. Linkage disequilibrium might explain the correlated functional status among segregating V segments, but an unknown experimental factor could not be excluded. In an earlier analysis of a few hundred of the donors, most TCR beta V segments were observed in productive rearrangements about 90% or about 30% of the time, broadly matching IMGT annotations. The earlier analysis of approximately 540 of the donors excluded 15 to 20 rarely observed V segments, including chromosome 9 orphons, because counts were too low. Because some donors lacked HLA typing at each locus, the association tests relied only on the typed subset. A later analysis found that HLA-associated TCR beta chains were more clonally expanded and had lower generation probabilities than equally common non-associated chains. In a later analysis, TCR association rates were found to vary across HLA loci, with the most associated TCRs seen for DRB1 alleles and the fewest for HLA-C alleles. Because the 87-base-pair reads could not distinguish some IMGT-functional V segments, including TRBV6-2 and TRBV6-3, those segments were excluded. A later analysis associated some 17,000 TCR beta sequences with specific HLA alleles at a false discovery rate of 0.05.

The cohort consisted of hundreds of healthy bone marrow donors. All cohort members were sampled while nominally healthy, although unrecorded immune exposures were likely present. The donor was CMV seropositive and belonged to the group of 250 to 300 seropositive cohort members. Each donor provided a peripheral blood sample, and peripheral blood mononuclear cells were used for TCR beta sequencing. The Qiagen DNeasy Blood Extraction Kit was used to extract genomic DNA from the blood cell samples. Receptor libraries were prepared by the immunoSEQ multiplex PCR assay. A mixture of 60 forward primers for TCR Vbeta segments and 13 reverse primers for TCR Jbeta segments was used in the multiplex PCR. The CDR3 region of rearranged TCR beta genes was amplified from genomic DNA with a multiplex PCR assay. The Illumina HiSeq System was used to sequence the amplified TCR beta libraries as 87-base-pair reads. The authors' analysis ran thus. Across the roughly 700 repertoires, a later analysis counted 60 million to 90 million unique TCR beta chains, around 11 million of which were shared by at least two donors. Raw reads were error-corrected and collapsed into unique sequences by a nearest-neighbor algorithm in which closely related sequences were merged to remove PCR and sequencing errors. To assign V, D and J gene segments, CDR3 sequences were aligned to IMGT reference sequences. For a sequence to be retained, a match of at least six nucleotides to both a V gene segment and a J gene segment was required. A rearrangement was called productive if the CDR3 had no stop codons and remained in frame with V and J, and every other rearrangement was called non-productive. CDR3 was defined according to IMGT convention as the region running from the second conserved V-encoded cysteine to the conserved J-encoded phenylalanine. Sequences without an unambiguous match to a single V gene segment were excluded from the earlier analysis of over 500 of the donors. An earlier analysis of under 750 of the donors called V segments functional above 56.7% productive rearrangements and segregating when the between-donor standard deviation exceeded 5%. A statistical classification framework was built for diagnosing cytomegalovirus status from the catalog of TCR beta chain sequences. In a later analysis, V and J genes were assigned by comparing TCR nucleotide sequences against IMGT/GENE-DB human TR gene sequences. The TCRdist pipeline was used in a later analysis to assign CDR3 sequences and most-parsimonious VDJ recombination scenarios. In a later analysis, each TCR beta chain was defined by its CDR3 amino acid sequence together with its V-gene family, and reads lacking a unique V-gene family were excluded. As a way to deal with suspected cross-contamination and a sequencing artifact, a later analysis dropped 500 to 700 nucleotide sequences that were highly shared and had low generation probability. In a later analysis, a clonal expansion index was calculated for each public chain from normalized within-repertoire ranks of inferred template counts. In a later analysis, generation probabilities were computed using a VDJ recombination model fitted to out-of-frame rearrangements, and the results were checked against IGoR. In a later analysis, TCR-TCR, TCR-HLA and TCR-CMV co-occurrence was scored with hypergeometric tests, and a repertoire-size bias correction was applied to TCR pairs. To estimate false discovery rates, a later analysis permuted the HLA or CMV assignments 20 times. In a later analysis, co-occurring TCRs were grouped using DBSCAN, with TCRdist sequence similarity added in when clustering inside HLA-allele-positive subsets. Repertoires with fewer than 30,000 or more than 120,000 public chains, plus five repertoires with anomalous nucleotide sharing, were excluded from co-occurrence clustering. Imported from immuneACCESS, the table was reduced by TCRdb to in-frame sequences with V and J called. These copies leave out some clones; in studies compared against another copy, an unresolved V gene accounts for under half, and the cause of the remainder is not known. From that table come the V and J calls and clone size; the DNA was used to work out D and trimming. In all, the sample holds about 95,000 clones, and around three quarters of those were seen once. Roughly 5% of the sample rests with the top ten.

The receptor was isolated from a man in his thirties or forties in good health and CMV-seropositive. The chain was built from TRBV6-6 and TRBJ1-1; 8 nucleotides in the junction match TRBD1. Sequenced sample: PBMCs. The CDR3 region: CASSTGGQVYTEAFF. The DNA reads as follows: TGTGCCAGCAGTACGGGGGGACAGGTGTACACTGAAGCTTTCTTT.